There are a few counts of the clone carrying this T cell receptor beta chain. Its antigen is undetermined. This CDR3 has 13 residues. V was shortened by 4 bases and J by 5 bases, with 12 bases between the two germline ends. Germline values: CDR1 SGHDT, CDR2 YYEEEE. This entry belongs to a study of CD8 T cells in ankylosing spondylitis. Points from the study as a whole: Disease-linked clones proved CD8+ and comparatively uncommon in peripheral blood. Enrichment of disease-linked clones was reportedly significant in matched ankylosing spondylitis synovial fluid. Past research had described some motif variants in reactive arthritis synovial fluid and blood.

TCRdb analysed the 5' RACE reads with MiXCR anew, one entry per CDR3 protein. The top ten clones hold approximately 0.61% of a sample with 250,000 or so distinct CDR3 sequences, approximately 24% of them seen once. Sequenced input: blood, either unsorted or a sorted T cell fraction (not recorded which). V usage is TRBV5-6 and J usage is TRBJ2-5; a possible D gene is TRBD1 (6 bases). This clonotype was sampled from a male donor with ankylosing spondylitis or in good health (not recorded which). CDR3 nucleotide sequence: TGTGCCAGCAGCGCCGACAGGACGGAGACCCAGTACTTC. Amino acids: CASSADRTETQYF. Filled out from reference TRBV5-6 and TRBJ2-5, the complete variable domain reads DAGVTQSPTHLIKTRGQQVTLRCSPKSGHDTVSWYQQALGQGPQFIFQYYEEEERQRGNFPDRFSGHQFPNYSSELNVNALLLGDSALYLCASSADRTETQYFGPGTRLLVL.